The present T cell receptor (beta chain) was sequenced within a study of cytomegalovirus exposure and HLA in healthy donors. Vbeta (60) and Jbeta (13) primers were used in the PCR. Profiled with immunoSEQ multiplex PCR; TCRdb holds only in-frame clones, not every one. The data show hundreds of thousands of clones, over 85% seen once. The sequenced material came from PBMCs. This sequence was found in a woman in her late teens or twenties in good health and CMV-seronegative.

The CDR3: CATSRDLYKETQYF. The CDR3 DNA follows: TGTGCCACCAGCAGAGATCTTTATAAAGAGACCCAGTACTTC. The V gene is TRBV15, the J gene TRBJ2-5; no reliable D call. The CDR3 covers 14 residues. With 0 bases removed from V and 3 bases from J, the gap between germline ends came to 8 bases. CDR1 and CDR2 (germline): LNHNV, YYDKDF (reference sequence).